This T cell receptor (beta chain) was identified in a study of immune cell composition in non-small cell lung cancer. This CDR3 region has 15 residues. Trimming removed 1 base from V and 4 bases from J, with 11 bases in between. Per germline, CDR1 LNHDA and CDR2 SQIVND (reference sequence). Sequenced by immunoSEQ multiplex PCR; TCRdb stores in-frame clones only, minus some. The data contain 2,500 to 4,000 clones, roughly 83% of them singletons. The chain employs TRBV19 and TRBJ1-3, with a possible D match to TRBD1 (5 bases). This receptor was obtained from a human donor with non-small cell lung cancer. The sequencing input was lung tumor tissue. In DNA form, the CDR3 reads TGTGCCAGTAGTATAGTTACAGGACAAGGAAACACCATATATTTT. Protein: CASSIVTGQGNTIYF.